This passage covers 9 T cell receptor beta chains from one sample sequenced in a study of T cell responses to AZD1222 COVID-19 vaccine. The assay was immunoSEQ multiplex PCR, and TCRdb's table has in-frame clones only and misses some. The data hold 99,000 or so clones, with over 80% observed a single time. This material consisted of peripheral blood, taken on day 0 of AZD1222 vaccination. The receptors come from an adult in good health.

CDR3: CASSVQGNTEAFF. The CDR3 DNA sequence: TGTGCCAGCAGTGTCCAGGGGAACACTGAAGCTTTCTTT. The chain is built from TRBV28 and TRBJ1-1; TRBD1 might be the D (5 bases). V lost 5 bases to trimming and J lost 1 base, with 8 bases between them. Germline V gene sequence: CDR1 MDHEN, CDR2 SYDVKM. The CDR3 is 13 residues long.

V and J are TRBV10-3 and TRBJ2-7; 9 nucleotides match TRBD2. The CDR3 is 14 residues long. The V gene end was trimmed by 11 bases and the J gene end by 5 bases; junction bases not matched to a gene: 13. Germline values: CDR1 ENHRY, CDR2 SYGVKD. In DNA form, the CDR3 reads TGTGCCGCTAAGCCGGGACTAGCCCTTGACGAGCAGTACTTC. Protein product: CAAKPGLALDEQYF.

The chain has TRBV12-3 or TRBV12-4 and TRBJ1-6, with TRBD1 as a possible D gene (6 bases). CDR3 length equals 13 residues. V shed 4 bases and J shed 11 bases, with 12 bases lying between them. CDR3 residues: CASSSQGMTPLHF. DNA for the CDR3: TGTGCCAGCAGTTCACAGGGTATGACACCCCTCCACTTT.

The chain uses TRBV7-9 and TRBJ1-4; D ambiguous. Trimming shortened V by 5 bases and J by 8 bases, and 15 bases separated the two germline ends. Per the germline V gene, CDR1 is SEHNR and CDR2 is FQNEAQ (reference sequence). The CDR3 extends over 14 amino acids. CDR3 protein: CASSPRHGTEKLFF. The DNA of the CDR3 is TGTGCCAGCAGCCCAAGACACGGAACGGAAAAACTGTTTTTT.

The chain combines TRBV6-1 with TRBJ2-7; TRBD1 matches 7 bases. CDR3 length: 14 residues. CDR1 and CDR2 (germline): MNHNS, SASEGT. V shed 3 bases and J 3 bases; nucleotides not matched to a gene: 5. This CDR3 reads CASSDFPGGYEQYF. CDR3 bases: TGTGCCAGCAGTGATTTTCCAGGGGGCTACGAGCAGTACTTC.

The genes are TRBV4-1 and TRBJ2-3; D not certain. The CDR3 contains 14 residues. V was clipped by 3 bases and J by 4 bases, with 11 bases between them. Germline V gene data show CDR1 as MGHRA and CDR2 as YSYEKL. CDR3 sequence reads: CASSHLLGADTQYF. DNA of the CDR3: TGCGCCAGCAGCCACCTCCTGGGTGCAGATACGCAGTATTTT.

Comments on this clone: Other DNA sequences from this sample encode an identical CDR3 as well. The rearrangement links TRBV30 to TRBJ2-7, with a possible D match to TRBD1 (5 bases). Trimming shortened V by 2 bases and J by 3 bases, and 5 bases separated the two germline ends. Germline assignment: CDR1 GTSNPN and CDR2 SVGIG (reference sequence). The CDR3 covers 11 residues. The CDR3 region is CAWSRGYEQYF. CDR3 sequence (DNA): TGTGCCTGGAGTAGGGGCTACGAGCAGTACTTC. The full variable domain, rest sourced from reference TRBV30 and TRBJ2-7, is SQTIHQWPATLVQPVGSPLSLECTVEGTSNPNLYWYRQAAGRGLQLLFYSVGIGQISSEVPQNLSASRPQDRQFILSSKKLLLSDSGFYLCAWSRGYEQYFGPGTRLTVT.

The V and J genes are TRBV28 and TRBJ1-5; D ambiguous. This CDR3 is 14 amino acids long. Trimming removed 2 bases from V and 3 bases from J, with 8 bases in between. Per germline, CDR1 MDHEN and CDR2 SYDVKM. The CDR3 sequence is CASSLRPYNQPQHF. For the CDR3, the DNA is TGTGCCAGCAGTTTAAGGCCGTACAATCAGCCCCAGCATTTT.

This clone was recorded a few times. The chain couples TRBV28 to TRBJ1-5, with a possible D match to TRBD1 (6 bases). V gave up 2 bases and J gave up 6 bases, with 20 bases separating them. This CDR3 is 17 amino acids long. Germline V gene sequence: CDR1 MDHEN, CDR2 SYDVKM. CDR3 residues: CASSLIRRGRRGQPQHF. Here the CDR3 DNA reads TGTGCCAGCAGTTTAATCCGTCGGGGGCGTAGAGGTCAGCCCCAGCATTTT. Variable domain in full (rest from reference TRBV28 and TRBJ1-5): DVKVTQSSRYLVKRTGEKVFLECVQDMDHENMFWYRQDPGLGLRLIYFSYDVKMKEKGDIPEGYSVSREKKERFSLILESASTNQTSMYLCASSLIRRGRRGQPQHFGDGTRLSIL.